What follows is one TCR beta chain and its context. Its antigen specificity is not known. Base qualities are not at hand, and no much larger clone is one base apart. The data stem from a study of T cells in Graves' hyperthyroidism and ophthalmopathy (dated by TCRdb to about 2019). At the level of the whole study: Peripheral blood was collected at initial diagnosis, before any treatment. The paper describes TCR Vbeta CDR3 sequencing of 120 to 150 peripheral blood samples, made up of about 40 ophthalmopathy patients, some 76 hyperthyroidism patients and around 17 progressor patients. The 100 or so discovery patients were randomly split 7:3 into training and test sets. In addition, the study compared T-cell repertoires in thyroid tissue and in blood from roughly 6 Graves' hyperthyroidism patients. After blood sampling, hyperthyroidism patients were treated with methimazole at a starting dose of 30 mg daily, and ophthalmopathy patients were treated with high-dose intravenous methylprednisolone. To identify distinguishing TCR V-J signatures, a discovery cohort of roughly 100 patients was used, comprising 43 with Graves' ophthalmopathy and some 60 with stable Graves' hyperthyroidism. An independent validation cohort of 18 to 20 hyperthyroidism patients and some 15 patients who later progressed to ophthalmopathy tested prospective prediction of ophthalmopathy.

TCR beta CDR3 regions were amplified from RNA transcripts. A first-round RT-PCR of the TCR CDR3 used the HTBI primer set with the Qiagen OneStep RT-PCR kit. Libraries were constructed in a second round of multiplex PCR, after which size selection and purification were carried out. Sequencing of the libraries was done on an Illumina HiSeq2000 using paired-end 100 bp reads. In the source study's methods: SOAPnuke was used to process the raw data, throwing out any read that contained adapters or uncalled bases, had a mean Phred below 15, or lacked an exact constant-primer or identifier match. COPE v1.2.5 was used to merge the high-quality paired reads, and each unique nucleotide sequence was defined as a clonotype. MiTCR v1.1 was used to align the clonotypes against IMGT TRBV, TRBD and TRBJ reference segments. Analysis was restricted to V-J combinations with a frequency above 0.0001, which covered roughly 99% of repertoires. The TCS score was defined as F50 (clonal expansion) divided by E x V (chaos), with BLOSUM62-based TCRdist calculated between CDR3 peptides within each V-J. Welch's t-statistics and random forest reduced around 520 V-J features to roughly 13, which were used in a naive Bayes classifier (R e1071). TCRdb trimmed public reads at Q25 via fastp, called clones via MiXCR and kept in-frame beta chains. Duplicate CDR3 protein sequences are folded into a single record with the most common DNA and genes. The V and J calls here are based on TCRdb, not the publication. Within this sample are some 250,000 distinct CDR3 sequences, with roughly 15% of them counted one time only. Roughly 15% of the sample rests with the top ten.

Reading the germline V gene (reference sequence) gives CDR1 LGHDT and CDR2 YNNKEL. Trimming leaves V shorter by 4 bases and J shorter by 2 bases, with the junction holding 6 bases beyond the gene matches. The cysteine opens and the phenylalanine closes a CDR3 of 16 amino acids. Kept here is only the CDR3 DNA, which spans 48 bases and is read in frame from base 1. Overall study results and their limits: Sample size was not statistically predetermined, and blinding of investigators to group allocation was not performed. Blood samples also contained most of the expanded thyroid clonotypes (frequency above 0.001), which suggests that blood repertoires may reflect thyroid immune responses. A model built on a 13 V-J signature distinguished ophthalmopathy from stable hyperthyroidism, reaching about 88% sensitivity and 81.08% specificity in cross-validation and 80%/75% in testing. In validation, the model predicted progression to ophthalmopathy a median of about 6 months before onset, with about 67% sensitivity and 72.22% specificity.

Hyperthyroidism patients were aged 18 to 65 years and newly diagnosed, with disease duration of less than 2 months. Exclusion was applied to patients with uncontrolled infections, other autoimmune diseases, pregnancy or lactation. Diagnoses relied on clinical symptoms, serum thyroxine and TRAb, thyroid ultrasound and orbital computed tomography. Blood from progressor patients was drawn when they were first diagnosed with hyperthyroidism, before any ophthalmopathy symptoms appeared. Ficoll-Paque density gradient centrifugation was used to isolate PBMCs from around 10 ml of fresh peripheral blood. Progressor patients were first diagnosed with Graves' hyperthyroidism and then developed ophthalmopathy during follow-up. Trizol reagent was used to extract total RNA, and RNA quality was then checked on an Agilent 2100 Bioanalyzer.

The sequence was obtained from a middle-aged woman with Graves' hyperthyroidism that later progressed to Graves' ophthalmopathy. The sequence links TRBV3-1 to TRBJ2-7; TRBD1 lines up with 12 middle nucleotides. Input material: blood. The nucleotides are TGTGCCAGCAGCCTTCCCGGGACAGGGGGCCCCTACGAGCAGTACTTC. Translated, this is CASSLPGTGGPYEQYF.